The entry below gives a single T cell receptor (beta chain) sequence along with its context. This specimen comes from a study of blood T cell repertoires in COVID-19. On the study more broadly: The origin of the acute and convalescent COVID-19 samples was the United States, Italy and Spain. From T cells, B-cell-depleted T cells, or PBMCs came the material, which was cDNA or gDNA.

CDR1 and CDR2 from the germline V gene are MNHEY and SMNVEV (reference sequence). V was shortened by 5 bases and J by 2 bases, with 15 bases between the two germline ends. The CDR3 has 15 amino acids. The Seattle patients joined while their infection was active and were tracked longitudinally afterward. Authors' analysis steps: Estimates of nucleated cell counts were drawn from the amplification of reference gene primers. Clones were sequenced by immunoSEQ multiplex PCR, and TCRdb holds only the in-frame ones, with some missing. For V, J and clone size, that table is used; D and trimming come from the DNA. The sample yields hundreds of thousands of clones, roughly 89% seen once.

J is TRBJ1-1 and V is TRBV27, with D perhaps matching TRBD1 (6 bases). The receptor was isolated from a man younger than 35 with COVID-19, enrolled during active disease. Specimen: peripheral blood. CDR3 DNA: TGTGCCAGCAGTCCATTCGGACAGTTCAACACTGAAGCTTTCTTT. As protein: CASSPFGQFNTEAFF.